Shown below are 31 T cell receptor beta chains from a single sample sequenced in a study of OX40 agonist ivuxolimab in advanced cancers. Here immunoSEQ multiplex PCR was the method, and the copy in TCRdb shows in-frame clones only, minus some. The sample includes 40,000 or so clones, 75% to 90% of them seen just once. Sequencing used CD4+ or CD8+ T cells sorted from blood, obtained in a trial of the OX40 agonist ivuxolimab. The receptor source for this set is an adult with an advanced solid tumor such as melanoma, head and neck, liver or kidney cancer.

The chain is built from TRBV6-5 and TRBJ2-2; no clear D. The germline V gene encodes CDR1 MNHEY and CDR2 SVGAGI. Trimming left V 8 bases short and J 1 base short, with 8 bases between. The CDR3 runs to 13 residues. The DNA of the CDR3 is TGTGCCAGCTTCCACCGGAACACCGGGGAGCTGTTTTTT. Translating it yields CASFHRNTGELFF.

The chain recombines TRBV25-1 with TRBJ1-3; TRBD1 is a possible D gene (6 bases). The germline V gene has CDR1 MGHDK and CDR2 SYGVNS. The CDR3 contains 16 residues. V gave up 3 bases and J gave up 1 base, with 13 bases separating them. The CDR3 nucleotides are TGTGCCAGCAGTGACATCACAGACAGGTCTGGAAACACCATATATTTT. Translating it yields CASSDITDRSGNTIYF.

Only a few counts were recorded for this clone. The gene calls are TRBV2 and TRBJ2-7; D could derive from TRBD1 or TRBD2 (5 bases each). The CDR3 totals 13 residues. Trimming removed 7 bases at V and 2 bases at J, with 12 bases between. CDR1 and CDR2 from the germline V gene are SNHLY and FYNNEI. The CDR3 DNA is TGTGCCAGCAATGAGGGGCCTCCCTACGAGCAGTACTTC. It codes for CASNEGPPYEQYF.

V usage is TRBV18 and J usage is TRBJ2-7; D gene uncertain. CDR1 KGHSH and CDR2 LQKENI come from the germline V gene. CDR3 size: 15 residues. V was shortened by 3 bases and J by 5 bases, with 17 bases between the two germline ends. The CDR3 DNA sequence: TGTGCCAGCTCACCCCAAAACGAACTGAAGAACGAGCAGTACTTC. Translation: CASSPQNELKNEQYF.

V gene TRBV27 combines with J gene TRBJ2-2, with unresolved D. In germline, CDR1 is MNHEY, CDR2 SMNVEV (reference sequence). The CDR3 runs 12 residues. Trimming removed 2 bases at V and 7 bases at J, with 5 bases between. The CDR3 loop is CASSLSDGELFF. The CDR3 bases are TGTGCCAGCAGTTTAAGTGACGGGGAGCTGTTTTTT.

V is TRBV25-1 and J is TRBJ2-7, with a possible D match to TRBD2 (7 bases). The CDR3 has 12 amino acids. V shed 6 bases and J shed 9 bases, with 15 bases lying between them. From germline, CDR1 is MGHDK and CDR2 SYGVNS. DNA of the CDR3: TGTGCCAGCAGAGCGGGACACCGGGCGCAGTACTTC. It yields the protein CASRAGHRAQYF.

The CDR3 DNA is TGTGCCAGCAGCCCCCTCGATAGGGGATTGTACTATGGCTACACCTTC. Protein product: CASSPLDRGLYYGYTF. The chain uses TRBV7-8 and TRBJ1-2; possible D gene TRBD1, 5 bases. The CDR3 is 16 amino acids. Germline lookup yields CDR1 SGHVS and CDR2 FQNEAQ. The V gene lost 5 bases and the J gene lost 3 bases, with 19 bases spanning the gap.

This chain joins TRBV5-1 and TRBJ1-1, with D tentatively TRBD1 (5 bases). Germline loops: CDR1 SGHRS, CDR2 YFSETQ. The CDR3 loop spans 13 amino acids. V gave up 0 bases and J gave up 3 bases, with 6 bases separating them. Here the CDR3 reads CASSLAGYTEAFF. CDR3 coding DNA: TGCGCCAGCAGCTTGGCAGGGTACACTGAAGCTTTCTTT. The full variable domain, completed using reference TRBV5-1 and TRBJ1-1, is KAGVTQTPRYLIKTRGQQVTLSCSPISGHRSVSWYQQTPGQGLQFLFEYFSETQRNKGNFPGRFSGRQFSNSRSEMNVSTLELGDSALYLCASSLAGYTEAFFGQGTRLTVV.

This sequence joins TRBV4-1 and TRBJ2-7; 8 positions agree with TRBD1. After removal of 1 base from V and 5 bases from J, the junction contained 10 bases not matched to a gene. Germline V lookup: CDR1 MGHRA, CDR2 YSYEKL. This CDR3 comprises 16 residues. CDR3 protein: CASSQGVTGAANEQYF. The CDR3 DNA reads as TGCGCCAGCAGCCAAGGTGTGACAGGGGCAGCGAACGAGCAGTACTTC.

This chain links TRBV7-6 with TRBJ1-1, with a weak D call TRBD1 (5 bases). The CDR3 sequence is 16 residues long. V was trimmed by 4 bases and J by 8 bases, leaving 23 bases between them. Germline CDR1 is SGHVS and CDR2 is FNYEAQ. The CDR3 DNA follows: TGTGCCAGCAGCTCCCCCCCGGGGCGGGGGGGTTGGGAAGCTTTCTTT. This gives the protein CASSSPPGRGGWEAFF. The variable domain in full, completed from reference TRBV7-6 and TRBJ1-1, reads GAGVSQSPRYKVTKRGQDVALRCDPISGHVSLYWYRQALGQGPEFLTYFNYEAQQDKSGLPNDRFSAERPEGSISTLTIQRTEQRDSAMYRCASSSPPGRGGWEAFFGQGTRLTVV.

This clone was recorded only once. The rearrangement uses TRBV10-2 and TRBJ2-7; weak D call: TRBD1 (5 bases). Germline V gene sequence: CDR1 WSHSY, CDR2 SAAADI. The CDR3 extends over 14 amino acids. V was cut by 4 bases and J by 0 bases, with 10 bases left in between. CDR3 loop: CASSVRQSSYEQYF. CDR3 coding DNA: TGCGCCAGCAGTGTTCGACAGAGCTCCTACGAGCAGTACTTC.

This clone appeared a few times. CDR3: CASSGEVRGSPLHF. For the CDR3, the DNA is TGCGCCAGCAGCGGGGAGGTCAGGGGTTCACCCCTCCACTTT. The rearrangement uses TRBV4-1 and TRBJ1-6, with D perhaps TRBD1 (6 bases). The CDR3 runs to 14 residues. Trimming removed 5 bases from V and 9 bases from J, with 14 bases in between. Germline lookup yields CDR1 MGHRA and CDR2 YSYEKL.

The gene calls are TRBV19 and TRBJ2-1; D might be TRBD2 (6 bases). Germline-derived CDR1 and CDR2 are LNHDA and SQIVND (reference sequence). Trimming left V 3 bases short and J 3 bases short, with 12 bases between. The CDR3 runs to 15 residues. The DNA for the CDR3 is TGTGCCAGTAGTATTGGGAGGCGGGACTACAATGAGCAGTTCTTC. Amino acids: CASSIGRRDYNEQFF.

CDR3 nucleotides: TGTGCCAGCATCGGCGCCCCCAGCTCCTACGAGCAGTACTTC. This codes for CASIGAPSSYEQYF. The V gene is TRBV6-5, the J gene TRBJ2-7; no reliable D call. Per germline, CDR1 MNHEY and CDR2 SVGAGI. V lost 7 bases, J lost 0 bases, and 13 bases lay in between. The CDR3 consists of 14 residues.

V and J are TRBV7-6 and TRBJ2-3, with TRBD1 matching over 10 bases. The CDR3 covers 16 residues. After removal of 4 bases from V and 5 bases from J, the junction contained 9 bases not matched to a gene. CDR1 and CDR2 (germline): SGHVS, FNYEAQ. CDR3 residues: CASSSRQGAGGDTQYF. In DNA form, the CDR3 reads TGTGCCAGCAGCTCACGACAGGGGGCCGGGGGAGATACGCAGTATTTT.

V gene TRBV4-1 combines with J gene TRBJ1-2; TRBD1 might be the D (5 bases). The ends were cut back, 1 base at V and 3 bases at J, with 12 bases in the middle. The CDR3 is made up of 15 amino acids. Per germline, CDR1 MGHRA and CDR2 YSYEKL. The CDR3 spells CASSQGLEGYYGYTF. In DNA form, the CDR3 reads TGCGCCAGCAGCCAAGGCTTGGAGGGGTACTATGGCTACACCTTC.

This clone was seen a handful of times. The CDR3 DNA sequence: TGTGCCAGCAGCTTAGGGGGGGTTCAAGAGACCCAGTACTTC. Protein: CASSLGGVQETQYF. The chain combines TRBV11-3 with TRBJ2-5; the D gene is possibly TRBD2 (6 bases). The CDR3 runs 14 residues. Germline CDR1 reads SGHNT; CDR2 reads YENEEA. V lost 1 base and J 2 bases, leaving 8 bases between the germline ends.

J is TRBJ1-2 and V is TRBV25-1, with D hard to call. CDR3 length: 13 amino acids. The germline gives CDR1 MGHDK, CDR2 SYGVNS. Trimming removed 1 base at V and 8 bases at J, with 11 bases between. CDR3 in amino acids: CASSESMGMGYTF. The CDR3 nucleotides are TGTGCCAGCAGTGAATCGATGGGTATGGGCTACACCTTC.

V and J are TRBV19 and TRBJ1-2; D not resolved. This CDR3 is built from 15 residues. From germline, CDR1 is LNHDA and CDR2 SQIVND (reference sequence). V was shortened by 5 bases and J by 8 bases, with 21 bases between the two germline ends. CDR3 loop: CASSGRRQVSLGYTF. As DNA, the CDR3 is TGTGCCAGTAGTGGACGGAGACAAGTTTCGCTAGGCTACACCTTC.

The chain combines TRBV6-6 with TRBJ2-3; 8 nucleotides agree with TRBD1. Looked up from germline, CDR1 is MNHNY and CDR2 is SVGAGI (reference sequence). The CDR3 is 14 residues long. J gave up 3 bases and V 5 bases, and 4 bases lay outside the gene matches. Here the CDR3 reads CASSTGQGTDTQYF. CDR3 DNA: TGTGCCAGCAGTACCGGACAGGGAACAGATACGCAGTATTTT.

The chain uses TRBV5-1 and TRBJ1-1; a possible D gene is TRBD1 (5 bases). Germline V CDR1 and CDR2: SGHRS, YFSETQ. The CDR3 runs to 16 residues. Trimming took off 2 bases at V and 2 bases at J, with 16 bases between the two ends. CDR3 bases: TGCGCCAGCAGCTTCCCCCCCTTGACAGATAACACTGAAGCTTTCTTT. Translating it yields CASSFPPLTDNTEAFF. Variable domain in full (rest from reference TRBV5-1 and TRBJ1-1): KAGVTQTPRYLIKTRGQQVTLSCSPISGHRSVSWYQQTPGQGLQFLFEYFSETQRNKGNFPGRFSGRQFSNSRSEMNVSTLELGDSALYLCASSFPPLTDNTEAFFGQGTRLTVV.

The chain combines TRBV28 with TRBJ2-1, with 10 bases matching TRBD2. The V gene's germline CDR1 is MDHEN and CDR2 SYDVKM. The J segment lost 7 bases and the V segment lost 4 bases, leaving 7 bases of the junction unmatched. CDR3 length equals 15 residues. The CDR3 DNA reads TGTGCCAGCAGTTCTATAGCGGGGGGATCGAATGAGCAGTTCTTC. Its protein is CASSSIAGGSNEQFF.

The genes are TRBV28 and TRBJ2-7; D gene unclear. V lost 5 bases to trimming and J lost 0 bases, with 8 bases between them. Germline V gene sequence: CDR1 MDHEN, CDR2 SYDVKM. The CDR3 loop spans 13 amino acids. As DNA, the CDR3 is TGTGCCAGCAGTCGCGTTTACTCCTACGAGCAGTACTTC. The encoded protein is CASSRVYSYEQYF.

This clone was counted a few times. V is TRBV10-3 and J is TRBJ2-7; a weak D match, TRBD1 (6 bases). CDR1 and CDR2 from the germline V gene are ENHRY and SYGVKD. The V end was cut by 4 bases, the J end by 3 bases, with 13 bases between. This CDR3 has 14 residues. The CDR3 nucleotides are TGTGCCATCAGTGGGTCAGGGGTACTCTACGAGCAGTACTTC. Its translation: CAISGSGVLYEQYF.

The V gene is TRBV13, the J gene TRBJ2-2; tentative D call: TRBD1 (6 bases). Between the trimmed V and J ends, which lost 5 bases and 4 bases, there was a span of 14 bases. CDR3 length equals 15 residues. The germline V gene has CDR1 PRHDT and CDR2 FYEKMQ (reference sequence). The CDR3 bases are TGTGCCAGCAGCACTAGGGACATAACCACCGGGGAGCTGTTTTTT. Translating it yields CASSTRDITTGELFF.

V is TRBV4-1 and J is TRBJ1-3, with D possibly TRBD1 on 6 matching bases. The CDR3 spans 15 residues. V was shortened by 4 bases and J by 3 bases, with 13 bases between the two germline ends. CDR1 and CDR2 from the germline V gene are MGHRA and YSYEKL. CDR3 sequence (DNA): TGCGCCAGCAGCCCCTGGGGGGGCGGTGGAAACACCATATATTTT. Translation: CASSPWGGGGNTIYF.

The rearrangement links TRBV5-1 to TRBJ2-3; the match to TRBD1 covers 12 bases. Germline-derived CDR1 and CDR2 are SGHRS and YFSETQ. With V trimmed by 4 bases and J by 3 bases, 9 bases remained unmatched. There are 17 residues in the CDR3. The CDR3 here is CASSILPGQGATDTQYF. CDR3 DNA: TGCGCCAGCAGCATCCTACCGGGACAGGGGGCAACAGATACGCAGTATTTT. The full variable domain, in which reference TRBV5-1 and TRBJ2-3 provide the parts outside the CDR3, is KAGVTQTPRYLIKTRGQQVTLSCSPISGHRSVSWYQQTPGQGLQFLFEYFSETQRNKGNFPGRFSGRQFSNSRSEMNVSTLELGDSALYLCASSILPGQGATDTQYFGPGTRLTVL.

Details on this clone: A much larger clone lies one base from this, so it may be a read error. The V gene is TRBV27, the J gene TRBJ1-1; possibly TRBD1 for D (5 bases). V was clipped by 3 bases and J by 7 bases, with 6 bases between them. In germline, CDR1 is MNHEY, CDR2 SMNVEV (reference sequence). This CDR3 region has 11 residues. CDR3 nucleotide sequence: TGTGCCAGCAGTTTTGGGGGTGAAGCTTTCTTT. Translated: CASSFGGEAFF.

This clone was seen a handful of times. The V gene is TRBV4-1, the J gene TRBJ2-7; either TRBD1 or TRBD2 may fit D (5 bases each). Trimming stripped 0 bases from V and 2 bases from J, with 11 bases between. This CDR3 contains 15 residues. Germline values: CDR1 MGHRA, CDR2 YSYEKL. The CDR3 DNA is TGCGCCAGCAGCCAAGATTTTCCGGGGCCCTACGAGCAGTACTTC. Encoded protein: CASSQDFPGPYEQYF.

Details on this clone: Different DNA sequences within this sample yield the same CDR3. The chain has TRBV6-1 and TRBJ1-2; 7 bases agree with TRBD1. Losses at the gene ends were 1 base for V and 2 bases for J; bases not matched to a gene: 4. Germline V gene data show CDR1 as MNHNS and CDR2 as SASEGT. The CDR3 length is 15 residues. Here the CDR3 reads CASSEGQGINYGYTF. CDR3 DNA sequence: TGTGCCAGCAGTGAAGGACAGGGAATAAACTATGGCTACACCTTC.

This clone was seen just once. The rearrangement joins TRBV11-2 to TRBJ2-3; TRBD2 matches at 8 bases. Per germline, CDR1 SGHAT and CDR2 FQNNGV. V was clipped by 3 bases and J by 0 bases; unmatched bases: 8. The CDR3 is 17 amino acids. The CDR3 sequence: CASSFGRGGISTDTQYF. As DNA, the CDR3 is TGTGCCAGCAGCTTCGGACGGGGGGGGATTAGCACAGATACGCAGTATTTT.